This T cell receptor (beta chain) was sequenced for a study of OX40 agonist ivuxolimab in advanced cancers. The junction had 7 bases not matched to a gene; V was cut back by 1 base and J by 8 bases. Germline V gene lookup returns CDR1 LNHDA and CDR2 SQIVND (reference sequence). There are 15 residues in the CDR3. Libraries were prepared by immunoSEQ multiplex PCR; TCRdb keeps only in-frame clonotypes and omits some of them. The repertoire holds roughly 33,000 clones, roughly 84% seen once, with roughly 1.9% in the top ten. This clone was seen only once. V is TRBV19 and J is TRBJ2-1; 8 nucleotides agree with TRBD1. This sequence was found in an adult with an advanced solid tumor such as melanoma, head and neck, liver or kidney cancer. The sample was CD4+ or CD8+ T cells sorted from blood, taken in a trial of the OX40 agonist ivuxolimab. CDR3 loop: CASSIGTGNPDEQFF. As DNA, the CDR3 is TGTGCCAGTAGTATAGGGACAGGGAACCCGGATGAGCAGTTCTTC.